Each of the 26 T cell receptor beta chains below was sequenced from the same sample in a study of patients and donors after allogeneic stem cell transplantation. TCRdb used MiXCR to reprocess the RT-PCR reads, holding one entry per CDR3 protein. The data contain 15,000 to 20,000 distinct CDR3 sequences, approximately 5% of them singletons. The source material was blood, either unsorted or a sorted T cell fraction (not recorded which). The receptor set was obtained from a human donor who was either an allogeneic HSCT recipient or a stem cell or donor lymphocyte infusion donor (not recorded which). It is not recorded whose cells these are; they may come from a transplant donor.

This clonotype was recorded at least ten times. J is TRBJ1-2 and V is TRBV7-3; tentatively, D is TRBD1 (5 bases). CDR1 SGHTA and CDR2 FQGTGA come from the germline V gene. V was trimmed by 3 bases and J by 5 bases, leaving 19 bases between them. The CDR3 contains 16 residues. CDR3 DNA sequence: TGTGCCAGCAGCTTCTTAGCCCCGGGGCGAGGTTATGGCTACACCTTC. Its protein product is CASSFLAPGRGYGYTF. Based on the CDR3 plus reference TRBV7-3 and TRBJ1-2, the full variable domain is GAGVSQTPSNKVTEKGKYVELRCDPISGHTALYWYRQSLGQGPEFLIYFQGTGAADDSGLPNDRFFAVRPEGSVSTLKIQRTERGDSAVYLCASSFLAPGRGYGYTFGSGTRLTVV.

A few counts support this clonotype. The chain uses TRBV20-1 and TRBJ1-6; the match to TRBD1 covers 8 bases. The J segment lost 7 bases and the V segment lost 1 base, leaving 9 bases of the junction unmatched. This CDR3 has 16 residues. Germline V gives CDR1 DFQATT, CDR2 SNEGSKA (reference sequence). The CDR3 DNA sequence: TGCAGTGCTAGAGCGTATCGACAGGGGCGAAATTCACCCCTCCACTTT. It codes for CSARAYRQGRNSPLHF.

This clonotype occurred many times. The CDR3 nucleotides read TGTGCCAGCAGCACTAGGGGCCTTGCTTTAGCAGATACGCAGTATTTT. It specifies CASSTRGLALADTQYF. This chain connects TRBV5-4 to TRBJ2-3, with D perhaps being TRBD1 or TRBD2 (5 bases each). V was shortened by 4 bases and J by 4 bases, with 19 bases between the two germline ends. The CDR3 is made up of 16 amino acids. Germline V lookup: CDR1 SGHNT, CDR2 YYREEE (reference sequence).

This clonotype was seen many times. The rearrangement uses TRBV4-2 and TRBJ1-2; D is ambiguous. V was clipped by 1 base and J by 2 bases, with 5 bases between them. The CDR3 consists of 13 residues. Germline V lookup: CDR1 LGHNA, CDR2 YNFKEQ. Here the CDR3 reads CASSQGGNYGYTF. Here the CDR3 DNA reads TGTGCCAGCAGCCAAGGCGGGAACTATGGCTACACCTTC.

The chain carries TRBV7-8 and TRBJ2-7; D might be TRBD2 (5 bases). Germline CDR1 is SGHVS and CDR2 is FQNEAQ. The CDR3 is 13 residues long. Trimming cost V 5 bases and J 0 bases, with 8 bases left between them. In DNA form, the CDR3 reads TGTGCCAGCAGCCCCCGGGGCTCCTACGAGCAGTACTTC. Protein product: CASSPRGSYEQYF.

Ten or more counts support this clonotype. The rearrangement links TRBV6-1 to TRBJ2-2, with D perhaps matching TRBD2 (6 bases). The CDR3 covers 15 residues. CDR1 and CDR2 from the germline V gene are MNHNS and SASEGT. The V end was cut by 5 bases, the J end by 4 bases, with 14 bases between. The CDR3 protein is CASSQDLRGTGELFF. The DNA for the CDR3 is TGTGCCAGCAGTCAAGACTTGCGGGGCACCGGGGAGCTGTTTTTT.

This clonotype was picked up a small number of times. This chain's CDR3 is CAISGTSGRVHTGELFF. The CDR3 region has the DNA TGTGCCATCAGTGGGACTAGCGGGAGGGTACACACCGGGGAGCTGTTTTTT. The chain recombines TRBV10-3 with TRBJ2-2; TRBD2 aligns across 15 bases. This CDR3 contains 17 residues. With 4 bases clipped from V and 3 bases from J, the junction kept 3 bases outside the gene matches. Germline V gene lookup returns CDR1 ENHRY and CDR2 SYGVKD.

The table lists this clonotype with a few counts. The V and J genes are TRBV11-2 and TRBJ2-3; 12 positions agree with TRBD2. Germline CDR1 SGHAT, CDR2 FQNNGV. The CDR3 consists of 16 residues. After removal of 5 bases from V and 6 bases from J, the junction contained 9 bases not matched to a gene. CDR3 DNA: TGTGCCAGCAGCCCCGGACTAGCGGGATATTACGATACGCAGTATTTT. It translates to CASSPGLAGYYDTQYF. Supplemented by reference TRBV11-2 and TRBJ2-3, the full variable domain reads EAGVAQSPRYKIIEKRQSVAFWCNPISGHATLYWYQQILGQGPKLLIQFQNNGVVDDSQLPKDRFSAERLKGVDSTLKIQPAKLEDSAVYLCASSPGLAGYYDTQYFGPGTRLTVL.

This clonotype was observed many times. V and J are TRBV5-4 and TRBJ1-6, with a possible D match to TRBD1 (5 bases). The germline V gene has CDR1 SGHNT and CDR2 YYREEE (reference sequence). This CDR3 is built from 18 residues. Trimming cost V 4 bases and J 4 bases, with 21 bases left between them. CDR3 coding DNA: TGTGCCAGCAGCCCCACGCGGCCAGGCAAGGGGTATAATTCACCCCTCCACTTT. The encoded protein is CASSPTRPGKGYNSPLHF.

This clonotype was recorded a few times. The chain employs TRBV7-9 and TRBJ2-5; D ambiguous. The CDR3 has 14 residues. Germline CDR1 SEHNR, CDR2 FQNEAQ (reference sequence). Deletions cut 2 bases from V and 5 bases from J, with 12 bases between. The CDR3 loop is CASSLLATVETQYF. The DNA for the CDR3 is TGTGCCAGCAGCTTACTGGCTACTGTCGAGACCCAGTACTTC.

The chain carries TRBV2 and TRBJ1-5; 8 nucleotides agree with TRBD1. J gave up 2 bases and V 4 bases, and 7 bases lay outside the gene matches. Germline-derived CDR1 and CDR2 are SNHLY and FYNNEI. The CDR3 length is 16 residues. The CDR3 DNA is TGTGCCAGCAGTGCCCGGACAGGGATCGGCAATCAGCCCCAGCATTTT. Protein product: CASSARTGIGNQPQHF.

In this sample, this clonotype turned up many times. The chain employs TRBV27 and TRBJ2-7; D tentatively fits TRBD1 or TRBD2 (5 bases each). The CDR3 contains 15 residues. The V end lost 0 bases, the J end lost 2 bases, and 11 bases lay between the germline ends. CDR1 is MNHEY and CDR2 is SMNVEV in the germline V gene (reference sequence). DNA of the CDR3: TGTGCCAGCAGTTTATCTGGGACGCGTACCTACGAGCAGTACTTC. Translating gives CASSLSGTRTYEQYF.

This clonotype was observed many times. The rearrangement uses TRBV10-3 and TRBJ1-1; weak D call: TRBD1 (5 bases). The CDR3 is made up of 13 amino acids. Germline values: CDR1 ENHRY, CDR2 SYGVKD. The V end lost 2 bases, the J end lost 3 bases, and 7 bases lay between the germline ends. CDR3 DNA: TGTGCCATCAGTGAGATGGGGGACACTGAAGCTTTCTTT. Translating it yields CAISEMGDTEAFF.

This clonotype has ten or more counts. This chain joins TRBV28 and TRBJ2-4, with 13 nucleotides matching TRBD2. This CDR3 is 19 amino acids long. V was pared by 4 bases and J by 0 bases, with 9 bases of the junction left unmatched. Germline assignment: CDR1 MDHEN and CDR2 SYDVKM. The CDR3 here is CASSSWTSGSEIAKNIQYF. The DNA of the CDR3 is TGTGCCAGCAGTTCCTGGACTAGCGGGAGCGAAATAGCCAAAAACATTCAGTACTTC.

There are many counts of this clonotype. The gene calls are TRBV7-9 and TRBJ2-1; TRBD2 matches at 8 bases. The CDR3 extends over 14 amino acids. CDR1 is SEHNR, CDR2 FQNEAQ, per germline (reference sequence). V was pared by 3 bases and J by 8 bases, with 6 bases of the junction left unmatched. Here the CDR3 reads CASSFGLAVHEQFF. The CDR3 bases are TGTGCCAGCAGCTTCGGACTAGCAGTCCATGAGCAGTTCTTC.

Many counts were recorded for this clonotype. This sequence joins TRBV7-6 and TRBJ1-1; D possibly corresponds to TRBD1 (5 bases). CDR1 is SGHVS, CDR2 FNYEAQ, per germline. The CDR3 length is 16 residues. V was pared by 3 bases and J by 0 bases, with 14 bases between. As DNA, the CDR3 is TGTGCCAGCAGCTTGGACCCGGGGGTGCTGAACACTGAAGCTTTCTTT. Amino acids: CASSLDPGVLNTEAFF.

The CDR3 loop reads CASSKRRYLGGLPSYEQYF. The CDR3 DNA follows: TGTGCCAGCAGCAAAAGGAGGTATTTAGGGGGACTTCCTTCCTACGAGCAGTACTTC. The V call is TRBV11-1, the J call TRBJ2-7, with D possibly being TRBD1 or TRBD2 (6 bases each). Germline V lookup: CDR1 SGHAT, CDR2 FQDESV (reference sequence). The CDR3 covers 19 residues. Trimming took 5 bases from V and 1 from J, leaving 27 bases between them. Filled out from reference TRBV11-1 and TRBJ2-7, the complete variable domain reads EAEVAQSPRYKITEKSQAVAFWCDPISGHATLYWYRQILGQGPELLVQFQDESVVDDSQLPKDRFSAERLKGVDSTLKIQPAELGDSAMYLCASSKRRYLGGLPSYEQYFGPGTRLTVT.

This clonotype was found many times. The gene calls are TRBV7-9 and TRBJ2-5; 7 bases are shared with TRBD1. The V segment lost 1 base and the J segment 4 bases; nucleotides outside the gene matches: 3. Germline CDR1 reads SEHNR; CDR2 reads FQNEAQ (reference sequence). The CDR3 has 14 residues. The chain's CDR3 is CASSLGAGGETQYF. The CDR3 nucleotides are TGTGCCAGCAGCTTAGGGGCAGGGGGAGAGACCCAGTACTTC.

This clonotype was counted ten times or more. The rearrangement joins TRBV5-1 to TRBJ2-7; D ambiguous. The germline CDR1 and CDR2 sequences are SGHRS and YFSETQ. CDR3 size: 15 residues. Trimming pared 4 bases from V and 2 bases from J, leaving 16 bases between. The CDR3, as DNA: TGCGCCAGCAGCCCGAAGCAGGTTGGCCCCTACGAGCAGTACTTC. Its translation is CASSPKQVGPYEQYF.

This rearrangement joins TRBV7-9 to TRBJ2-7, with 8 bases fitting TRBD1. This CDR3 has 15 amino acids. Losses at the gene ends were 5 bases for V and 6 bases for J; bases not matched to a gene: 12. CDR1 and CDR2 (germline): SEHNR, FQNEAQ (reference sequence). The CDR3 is CASSHFSTGGIEQYF. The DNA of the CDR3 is TGTGCCAGCAGCCATTTTTCAACAGGGGGTATCGAGCAGTACTTC.

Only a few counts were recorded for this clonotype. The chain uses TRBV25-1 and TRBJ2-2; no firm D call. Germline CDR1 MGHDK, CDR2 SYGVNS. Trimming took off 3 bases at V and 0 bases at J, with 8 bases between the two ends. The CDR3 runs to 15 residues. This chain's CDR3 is CASSDDGPNTGELFF. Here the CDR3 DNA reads TGTGCCAGCAGTGATGACGGCCCGAACACCGGGGAGCTGTTTTTT. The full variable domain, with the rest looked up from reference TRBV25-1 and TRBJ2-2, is EADIYQTPRYLVIGTGKKITLECSQTMGHDKMYWYQQDPGMELHLIHYSYGVNSTEKGDLSSESTVSRIRTEHFPLTLESARPSHTSQYLCASSDDGPNTGELFFGEGSRLTVL.

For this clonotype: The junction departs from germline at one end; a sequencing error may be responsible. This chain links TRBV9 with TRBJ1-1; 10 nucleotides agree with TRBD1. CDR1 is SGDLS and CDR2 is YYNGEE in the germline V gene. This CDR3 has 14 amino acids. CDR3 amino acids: CASTPPTGGTAAFF. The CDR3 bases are TGTGCCAGCACCCCACCGACAGGGGGCACTGCAGCTTTCTTT.

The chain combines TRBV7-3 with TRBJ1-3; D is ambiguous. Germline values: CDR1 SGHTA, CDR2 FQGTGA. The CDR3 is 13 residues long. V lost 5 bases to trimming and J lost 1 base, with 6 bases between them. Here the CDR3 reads CASSATSGNTIYF. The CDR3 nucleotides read TGTGCCAGCAGCGCAACATCTGGAAACACCATATATTTT.

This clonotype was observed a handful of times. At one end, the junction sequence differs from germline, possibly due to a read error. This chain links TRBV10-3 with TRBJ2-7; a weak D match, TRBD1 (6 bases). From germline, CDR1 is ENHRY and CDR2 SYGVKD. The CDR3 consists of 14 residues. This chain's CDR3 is CAIMGASRSSEQYF. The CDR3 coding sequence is TGTGCCATCATGGGGGCGTCCCGTTCCTCCGAGCAGTACTTC.

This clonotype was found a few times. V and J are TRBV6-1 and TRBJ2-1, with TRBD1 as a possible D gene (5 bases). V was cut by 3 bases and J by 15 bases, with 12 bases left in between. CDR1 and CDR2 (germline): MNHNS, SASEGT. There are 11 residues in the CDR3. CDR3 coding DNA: TGTGCCAGCAGTGACCTTTTGGGGCGGTTCTTC. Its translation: CASSDLLGRFF.

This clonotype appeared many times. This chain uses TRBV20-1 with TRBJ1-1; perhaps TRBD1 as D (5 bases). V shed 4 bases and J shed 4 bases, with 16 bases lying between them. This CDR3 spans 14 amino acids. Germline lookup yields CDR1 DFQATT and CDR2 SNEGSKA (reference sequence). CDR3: CSAKGHLLTTEAFF. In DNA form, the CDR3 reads TGCAGTGCTAAAGGACACCTATTGACCACTGAAGCTTTCTTT.